These 18 T cell receptor beta chains came from one sample sequenced in a study of blood T cells in healthy people across ages. A second PCR of 7 to 11 cycles used a sample-barcoded 5' primer and a J-beta primer mix. MiXCR, run by TCRdb on the 5' RACE reads, gives a single entry per CDR3 protein. Among some 800,000 distinct CDR3 sequences listed, 44% were seen once. The sequenced material came from blood. Receptors were obtained from a man aged 60 to 75 in good health.

This clonotype was seen only a few times. V usage is TRBV7-8 and J usage is TRBJ2-1, with 16 bases fitting TRBD2. CDR1 and CDR2 (germline): SGHVS, FQNEAQ. J gave up 9 bases and V 7 bases, and 21 bases lay outside the gene matches. The CDR3 covers 20 residues. The CDR3 coding sequence is TGTGCCAGCACCCTATCTTCGGGACTAGCGGGGGGGCCCTCACCTTCTGAGCAGTTCTTC. The encoded protein is CASTLSSGLAGGPSPSEQFF.

Note on this clonotype: An end of the junction does not agree with germline; a read error may underlie this. The rearrangement links TRBV6-2 or TRBV6-3 to TRBJ1-2; 10 nucleotides agree with TRBD1. The germline gives CDR1 MNHEY, CDR2 SVGEGT. The CDR3 has 15 residues. As DNA, the CDR3 is TGTGCCAGCAGTTACGCGGGACAGGGGAGCTATAGCTACACCTTC. It codes for CASSYAGQGSYSYTF.

The chain uses TRBV20-1 and TRBJ2-1; 10 bases align to TRBD2. Germline loops: CDR1 DFQATT, CDR2 SNEGSKA (reference sequence). V lost 3 bases and J lost 6; bases outside the gene matches: 5. CDR3 length: 14 amino acids. CDR3 protein: CSASNERGGNEQFF. CDR3 DNA sequence: TGCAGTGCTAGTAACGAGCGGGGGGGCAATGAGCAGTTCTTC.

The chain recombines TRBV7-9 with TRBJ1-2; tentatively, D is TRBD1 (6 bases). The CDR3 consists of 14 residues. The germline gives CDR1 SEHNR, CDR2 FQNEAQ (reference sequence). V shed 5 bases and J shed 6 bases, with 16 bases lying between them. The CDR3 bases are TGTGCCAGCAGCGTTACAGGGCCGGCTGATGGCTACACCTTC. Translation gives CASSVTGPADGYTF.

The CDR3 nucleotides read TGTGCCACTCGATCCGGACAGGCCTCCTACGAGCAGTACTTC. It yields the protein CATRSGQASYEQYF. The V gene is TRBV2, the J gene TRBJ2-4; 7 positions agree with TRBD1. The J call may be in error: the DNA end matches TRBJ2-7 better. CDR3 size: 14 residues. Germline V lookup: CDR1 SNHLY, CDR2 FYNNEI.

The chain employs TRBV7-2 and TRBJ1-4; no clear D gene. Germline V gene sequence: CDR1 SGHTA, CDR2 FQGNSA. V lost 3 bases to trimming and J lost 4 bases, with 6 bases between them. The CDR3 is made up of 13 amino acids. The CDR3 sequence: CASSFSVNEKLFF. The CDR3 region has the DNA TGTGCCAGCAGCTTCTCGGTTAATGAAAAACTGTTTTTT. Full variable domain (missing parts from reference TRBV7-2 and TRBJ1-4): GAGVSQSPSNKVTEKGKDVELRCDPISGHTALYWYRQSLGQGLEFLIYFQGNSAPDKSGLPSDRFSAERTGGSVSTLTIQRTQQEDSAVYLCASSFSVNEKLFFGSGTQLSVL.

This clonotype was found a few times. V usage is TRBV12-3 or TRBV12-4 and J usage is TRBJ2-1; 7 nucleotides match TRBD1. V was clipped by 8 bases and J by 8 bases; unmatched bases: 12. The CDR3 extends over 14 amino acids. The DNA of the CDR3 is TGTGCCAGCCGCCAGGGGGAACTATACGATGAGCAGTTCTTC. As protein: CASRQGELYDEQFF.

The chain uses TRBV6-1 and TRBJ1-5, with a weak D call TRBD1 (5 bases). Germline loops: CDR1 MNHNS, CDR2 SASEGT. This CDR3 comprises 15 residues. Trimming cost V 1 base and J 0 bases, with 7 bases left between them. CDR3 sequence: CASSEGTLSNQPQHF. The CDR3 region has the DNA TGTGCCAGCAGTGAAGGGACACTTAGCAATCAGCCCCAGCATTTT.

The chain has TRBV11-2 and TRBJ2-1, with 13 bases that match TRBD2. The V gene's germline CDR1 is SGHAT and CDR2 FQNNGV. CDR3 length: 16 amino acids. After removal of 4 bases from V and 2 bases from J, the junction contained 2 bases not matched to a gene. The CDR3 sequence: CASSSGLAGAYNEQFF. In DNA form, the CDR3 reads TGTGCCAGCAGCTCCGGACTAGCGGGGGCCTACAATGAGCAGTTCTTC.

The chain links TRBV27 to TRBJ1-2, with D hard to call. The length of the CDR3 is 13 residues. Trimming took 2 bases from V and 7 from J, leaving 11 bases between them. Germline assignment: CDR1 MNHEY and CDR2 SMNVEV (reference sequence). CDR3 sequence: CASSLKGRAGYTF. CDR3 nucleotides: TGTGCCAGCAGTTTAAAGGGCAGAGCTGGCTACACCTTC.

The chain couples TRBV6-4 to TRBJ2-2, with 8 bases that match TRBD1. The CDR3 extends over 14 amino acids. The J segment lost 6 bases and the V segment lost 0 bases, leaving 0 bases of the junction unmatched. CDR1 MRHNA and CDR2 SNTAGT come from the germline V gene. CDR3: CASSDSTGAGELFF. The CDR3 bases are TGTGCCAGCAGTGACTCGACAGGGGCCGGGGAGCTGTTTTTT.

This clonotype was found a few times. The chain has TRBV25-1 and TRBJ2-6; D gene unclear. Germline V gives CDR1 MGHDK, CDR2 SYGVNS. The V end lost 9 bases, the J end lost 2 bases, and 14 bases lay between the germline ends. CDR3 size: 15 residues. CDR3 coding DNA: TGTGCCAGTTCCGGGCCCAGAACTGGGGCCAACGTCCTGACTTTC. Residues: CASSGPRTGANVLTF.

This clonotype was seen only a few times. The chain combines TRBV7-2 with TRBJ2-7; possible D gene TRBD1, 8 bases. Germline values: CDR1 SGHTA, CDR2 FQGNSA. The CDR3 is 15 residues long. Between the trimmed V and J ends, which lost 5 bases and 2 bases, there was a span of 16 bases. CDR3 amino acids: CASSHSGDRTYEQYF. CDR3 in DNA: TGTGCCAGCAGCCACAGCGGGGACAGGACCTACGAGCAGTACTTC. Together with reference TRBV7-2 and TRBJ2-7, the CDR3 gives the full variable domain: GAGVSQSPSNKVTEKGKDVELRCDPISGHTALYWYRQSLGQGLEFLIYFQGNSAPDKSGLPSDRFSAERTGGSVSTLTIQRTQQEDSAVYLCASSHSGDRTYEQYFGPGTRLTVT.

This chain's CDR3 is CASSMVGEQFF. The CDR3 DNA is TGTGCCAGTAGTATGGTCGGTGAGCAGTTCTTC. This chain connects TRBV19 to TRBJ2-1; no firm D call. Trimming shortened V by 3 bases and J by 9 bases, and 6 bases separated the two germline ends. The CDR3 is made up of 11 amino acids. The germline V gene encodes CDR1 LNHDA and CDR2 SQIVND (reference sequence).

V is TRBV27 and J is TRBJ1-6, with D maybe TRBD1 (5 bases). The CDR3 covers 15 residues. V lost 6 bases, J lost 4 bases, and 13 bases lay in between. The V gene's germline CDR1 is MNHEY and CDR2 SMNVEV (reference sequence). This chain's CDR3 is CASSGAQSYNSPLHF. The CDR3 DNA follows: TGTGCCAGCAGCGGGGCCCAATCTTATAATTCACCCCTCCACTTT.

This clonotype was seen more than once but under ten times. The chain uses TRBV6-5 and TRBJ1-1; a possible D gene is TRBD1 (5 bases). CDR1 is MNHEY and CDR2 is SVGAGI in the germline V gene. V was shortened by 5 bases and J by 4 bases, with 14 bases between the two germline ends. The CDR3 length is 14 residues. The CDR3 DNA is TGTGCCAGCAGTAACCCAGGGTTGAGCACTGAAGCTTTCTTT. This gives the protein CASSNPGLSTEAFF.

The chain's CDR3 is CASSFNFDVGAETQYF. In DNA form, the CDR3 reads TGTGCCAGCAGCTTTAATTTCGACGTCGGTGCAGAGACCCAGTACTTC. This sequence joins TRBV7-9 and TRBJ2-5; D uncertain. V was cut by 3 bases and J by 4 bases, with 18 bases left in between. Germline values: CDR1 SEHNR, CDR2 FQNEAQ (reference sequence). CDR3 size: 16 residues.

This clonotype was recorded a few times. The chain couples TRBV20-1 to TRBJ2-7, with D tentatively TRBD1 or TRBD2 (5 bases each). The CDR3 is 13 residues long. Germline V lookup: CDR1 DFQATT, CDR2 SNEGSKA (reference sequence). Trimming removed 5 bases from V and 4 bases from J, with 15 bases in between. The CDR3 nucleotides are TGCAGTGCTGCCGGGACGCATATTTACGAGCAGTACTTC. It yields the protein CSAAGTHIYEQYF.